One TCR beta chain is described in this entry. The data were taken from a study of shared clonotypes between healthy human individuals. The CDR3 has 14 amino acids. Looked up from germline, CDR1 is KGHSH and CDR2 is LQKENI. Trimming took 3 bases from V and 2 from J; bases not matched to a gene: 4. TCRdb's table, derived via immunoSEQ multiplex PCR, lists solely in-frame clones and lacks some. This sample has roughly 650,000 clones; 96% occur once, and the top ten carry 0.11%. Naive CD8 isolation took CD45RO-negative cells positively selected for CCR7 and excluded terminally differentiated effector memory CD45RA+ cells. All donors qualified as healthy HIV-negative adults and had experienced no recent acute infections or vaccinations. Those who donated, Caucasian adults without exception, all lived in Nashville, Tennessee.

The receptor comes from a woman between 25 and 40 years old in good health. J is TRBJ2-7 and V is TRBV18, with 7 bases aligning to TRBD1. Sequences were obtained from naive CD8+ T cells sorted from blood. CDR3 residues: CASSPGTAAYEQYF. In DNA, the CDR3 is TGTGCCAGCTCACCCGGGACAGCTGCCTACGAGCAGTACTTC.